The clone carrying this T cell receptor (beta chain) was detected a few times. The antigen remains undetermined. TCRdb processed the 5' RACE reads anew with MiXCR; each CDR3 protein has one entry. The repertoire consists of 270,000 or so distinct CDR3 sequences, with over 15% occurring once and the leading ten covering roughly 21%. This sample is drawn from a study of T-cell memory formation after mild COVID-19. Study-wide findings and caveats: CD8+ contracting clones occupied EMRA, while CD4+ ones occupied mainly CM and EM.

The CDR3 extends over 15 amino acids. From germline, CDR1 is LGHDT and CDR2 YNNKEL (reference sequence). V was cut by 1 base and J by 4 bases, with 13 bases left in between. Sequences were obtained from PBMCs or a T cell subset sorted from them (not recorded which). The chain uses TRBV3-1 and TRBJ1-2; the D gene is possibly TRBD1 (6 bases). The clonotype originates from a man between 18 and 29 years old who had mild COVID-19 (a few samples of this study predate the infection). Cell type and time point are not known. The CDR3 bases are TGTGCCAGCAGCCAAGTGTTACTAGGGGGCTATGGCTACACCTTC. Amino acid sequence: CASSQVLLGGYGYTF.